This paragraph covers one T cell receptor beta chain sequence. Its antigen remains unidentified. The sample belongs to a study of vaccination and CD4 T cells after COVID-19. Study background: SARS-CoV-2, HCoV-NL63, HCoV-OC43 and HCoV-229E supplied the overlapping spike peptides used to stimulate cells. Cultures that served as controls received a CEFX pool, an HIV-1 Nef pool, or no peptide.

Sequence data for DNA of cultured CD4+ T cells were generated by the Oncomine TCR Beta short-read assay. TCRdb independently ran MiXCR on the PCR reads; one entry per CDR3 protein. There are some 10,000 distinct CDR3 sequences in the sample; around 20% occur only once, and 10% to 15% lies in the top ten. Whole-study results and caveats: Convalescent participants were relatively few, and none had early post-infection timepoints studied.

Described treatment: roughly 11-day PBMC culture with coronavirus spike peptide pools or control peptides (ViraFEST assay). This specimen consisted of CD4+ T cells from blood, cultured in vitro, obtained after SARS-CoV-2 vaccination. The receptor was isolated from a human donor who had recovered from COVID-19.

As DNA, the CDR3 is TGTGCCAGCAGCTTAGATCAGCCGGAAGAGAACACTGAAGCTTTCTTT. Translating it yields CASSLDQPEENTEAFF. The genes are TRBV11-3 and TRBJ1-1, with unresolved D. V was trimmed by 0 bases and J by 1 base, leaving 12 bases between them. The germline CDR1 and CDR2 sequences are SGHNT and YENEEA. This CDR3 is built from 16 residues.